This T cell receptor beta chain was found in a study of blood T cell repertoires in COVID-19. The CDR3 loop spans 15 amino acids. The germline V gene has CDR1 SGHRS and CDR2 YFSETQ. V shed 0 bases and J shed 3 bases, with 13 bases lying between them. The repertoire was sequenced with immunoSEQ multiplex PCR; TCRdb's copy has only in-frame clones and lacks some. The sample holds roughly 120,000 clones, about 80% seen once. Specimen: peripheral blood. The TCR was taken from a woman in her thirties or forties with acute or convalescent COVID-19. The chain employs TRBV5-1 and TRBJ2-7; D is unclear. CDR3 sequence: CASSLEQYSFYEQYF. The DNA for the CDR3 is TGCGCCAGCAGCTTGGAACAGTATTCCTTCTACGAGCAGTACTTC.